The 5 T cell receptor beta chains in this list originate from one sample, sequenced in a study of blood T cell repertoires in COVID-19. Using immunoSEQ multiplex PCR, the repertoire was profiled, and TCRdb retains in-frame clones only, with some absent. The sample includes 250,000 to 300,000 clones, roughly nine tenths of them seen just once. Sequencing input: peripheral blood. The origin of the receptors is a woman between 25 and 40 years old with COVID-19, enrolled during active disease.

The chain links TRBV2 to TRBJ2-5; TRBD1 agrees at 11 bases. The V gene's germline CDR1 is SNHLY and CDR2 FYNNEI. V lost 6 bases and J lost 5; bases outside the gene matches: 8. This CDR3 is 15 amino acids long. CDR3 sequence reads: CASRGTGGRLETQYF. CDR3 nucleotide sequence: TGTGCCAGCAGGGGGACAGGGGGGAGGTTGGAGACCCAGTACTTC.

The chain uses TRBV7-9 and TRBJ2-3; D not certain. Looked up from germline, CDR1 is SEHNR and CDR2 is FQNEAQ (reference sequence). Trimming removed 2 bases at V and 2 bases at J, with 5 bases between. CDR3 size: 13 residues. CDR3 in amino acids: CASSLLYTDTQYF. CDR3 in DNA: TGTGCCAGCAGCTTACTCTACACAGATACGCAGTATTTT.

The DNA for the CDR3 is TGTGCCAGCAGCTTAGGGCGGACAGCTGGCTACACCTTC. Its protein is CASSLGRTAGYTF. The V gene is TRBV7-8, the J gene TRBJ1-2; tentative D call: TRBD1 (6 bases). The CDR3 totals 13 residues. Germline CDR1 and CDR2: SGHVS and FQNEAQ. Deletions cut 1 base from V and 7 bases from J, with 10 bases between.

This chain connects TRBV18 to TRBJ1-1; perhaps TRBD1 as D (5 bases). Germline values: CDR1 KGHSH, CDR2 LQKENI. The CDR3 consists of 13 residues. Trimming removed 6 bases at V and 2 bases at J, with 10 bases between. CDR3 loop: CASSAGFNTEAFF. The CDR3 coding sequence is TGTGCCAGCTCGGCAGGGTTTAACACTGAAGCTTTCTTT.

The V gene is TRBV3-1 (or the pseudogene TRBV3-2), the J gene TRBJ1-5; D is undetermined. The CDR3 is 15 amino acids. V lost 3 bases and J 0 bases, leaving 9 bases between the germline ends. Germline values: CDR1 LGHDT, CDR2 YNNKEL (reference sequence). The CDR3 DNA reads TGTGCCAGCAGCCATCGAGGTGTTAGCAATCAGCCCCAGCATTTT. Protein: CASSHRGVSNQPQHF.